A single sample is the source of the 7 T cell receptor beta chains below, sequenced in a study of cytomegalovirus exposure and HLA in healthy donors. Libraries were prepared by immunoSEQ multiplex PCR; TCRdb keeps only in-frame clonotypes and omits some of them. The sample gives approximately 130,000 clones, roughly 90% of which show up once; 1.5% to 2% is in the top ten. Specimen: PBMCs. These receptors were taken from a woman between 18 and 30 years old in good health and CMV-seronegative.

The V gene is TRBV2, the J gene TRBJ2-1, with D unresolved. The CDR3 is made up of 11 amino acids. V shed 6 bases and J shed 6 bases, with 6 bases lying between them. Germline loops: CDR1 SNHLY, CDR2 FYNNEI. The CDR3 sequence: CASSPPNEQFF. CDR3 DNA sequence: TGTGCCAGCAGCCCTCCCAATGAGCAGTTCTTC. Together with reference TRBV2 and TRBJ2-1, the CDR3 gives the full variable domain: EPEVTQTPSHQVTQMGQEVILRCVPISNHLYFYWYRQILGQKVEFLVSFYNNEISEKSEIFDDQFSVERPDGSNFTLKIRSTKLEDSAMYFCASSPPNEQFFGPGTRLTVL.

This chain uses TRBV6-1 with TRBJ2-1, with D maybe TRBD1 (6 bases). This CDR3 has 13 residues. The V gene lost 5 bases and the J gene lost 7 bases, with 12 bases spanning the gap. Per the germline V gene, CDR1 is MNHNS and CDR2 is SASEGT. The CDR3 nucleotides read TGTGCCAGCAGTCACAGGGATGTGAATGAGCAGTTCTTC. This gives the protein CASSHRDVNEQFF.

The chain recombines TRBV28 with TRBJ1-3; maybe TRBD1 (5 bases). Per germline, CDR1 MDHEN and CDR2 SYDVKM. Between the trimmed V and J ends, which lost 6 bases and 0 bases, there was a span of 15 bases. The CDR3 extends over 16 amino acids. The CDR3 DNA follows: TGTGCCAGCAGGCGGGGGAGCGACCGCTCTGGAAACACCATATATTTT. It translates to CASRRGSDRSGNTIYF.

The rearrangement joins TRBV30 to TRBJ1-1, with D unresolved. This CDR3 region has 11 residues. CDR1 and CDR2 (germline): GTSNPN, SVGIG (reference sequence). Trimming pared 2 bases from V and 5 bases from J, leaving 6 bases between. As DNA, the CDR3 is TGTGCCTGGAGTTGGCAAACTGAAGCTTTCTTT. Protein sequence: CAWSWQTEAFF.

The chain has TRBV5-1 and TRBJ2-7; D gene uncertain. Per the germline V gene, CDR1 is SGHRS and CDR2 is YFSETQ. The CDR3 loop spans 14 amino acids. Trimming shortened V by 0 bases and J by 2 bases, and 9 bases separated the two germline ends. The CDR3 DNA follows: TGCGCCAGCAGCTTGGGAGAGGAAACCTACGAGCAGTACTTC. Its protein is CASSLGEETYEQYF.

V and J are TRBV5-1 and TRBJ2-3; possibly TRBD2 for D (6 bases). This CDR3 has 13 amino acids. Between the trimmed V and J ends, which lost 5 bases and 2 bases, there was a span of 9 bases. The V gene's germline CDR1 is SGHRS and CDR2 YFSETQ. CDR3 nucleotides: TGCGCCAGCAGTGCGGGGAACACAGATACGCAGTATTTT. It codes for CASSAGNTDTQYF.

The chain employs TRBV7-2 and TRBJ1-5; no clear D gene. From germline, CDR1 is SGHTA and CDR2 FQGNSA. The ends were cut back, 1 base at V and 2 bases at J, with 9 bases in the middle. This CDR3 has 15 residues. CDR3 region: CASSLGQRGNQPQHF. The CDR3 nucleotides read TGTGCCAGCAGCTTAGGTCAAAGAGGCAATCAGCCCCAGCATTTT.